The 17 T cell receptor beta chains in this list originate from one sample, sequenced in a study of PD-1 blockade in classical Hodgkin lymphoma. Libraries were prepared by immunoSEQ multiplex PCR; TCRdb keeps only in-frame clonotypes and omits some of them. The data show roughly 50,000 clones, nearly 90% seen once. As for time point: cycle 4 day 1 (C4D1), after 6 weeks of nivolumab. Every patient relapsed after autologous stem cell transplantation, and brentuximab vedotin exposure varied. The sample here was peripheral blood mononuclear cells (PBMCs), taken before the fourth cycle of nivolumab. Source of these receptors: a human donor with classical Hodgkin lymphoma.

This rearrangement joins TRBV5-1 to TRBJ2-2, with unresolved D. The V end lost 0 bases, the J end lost 6 bases, and 6 bases lay between the germline ends. CDR3 length: 13 residues. Germline assignment: CDR1 SGHRS and CDR2 YFSETQ. The CDR3 nucleotides read TGCGCCAGCAGCTTGGCCCTATCCGGGGAGCTGTTTTTT. Residues: CASSLALSGELFF.

The chain is built from TRBV19 and TRBJ1-5; D gene ambiguous. V was clipped by 2 bases and J by 2 bases, with 10 bases between them. The CDR3 consists of 15 residues. Per germline, CDR1 LNHDA and CDR2 SQIVND (reference sequence). Here the CDR3 DNA reads TGTGCCAGTAGTATAAAGGGAAGGGGCAATCAGCCCCAGCATTTT. It yields the protein CASSIKGRGNQPQHF. Drawing the rest from reference TRBV19 and TRBJ1-5, the complete variable domain is DGGITQSPKYLFRKEGQNVTLSCEQNLNHDAMYWYRQDPGQGLRLIYYSQIVNDFQKGDIAEGYSVSREKKESFPLTVTSAQKNPTAFYLCASSIKGRGNQPQHFGDGTRLSIL.

The rearrangement joins TRBV6-5 to TRBJ2-7; 7 nucleotides line up with TRBD2. The CDR3 covers 14 residues. Germline CDR1 and CDR2: MNHEY and SVGAGI. Germline trimming cut 2 bases from V and 1 base from J; bases unmatched to any gene: 2. CDR3 protein: CASSYLGGSYEQYF. For the CDR3, the DNA is TGTGCCAGCAGTTACCTGGGAGGGTCCTACGAGCAGTACTTC.

The V and J genes are TRBV5-1 and TRBJ2-7, with no clear D. CDR3 length: 13 residues. V lost 1 base, J lost 4 bases, and 9 bases lay in between. Per the germline V gene, CDR1 is SGHRS and CDR2 is YFSETQ. The CDR3 DNA follows: TGCGCCAGCAGCTTGTTCGGTTCTTACGAGCAGTACTTC. Translation gives CASSLFGSYEQYF.

As DNA, the CDR3 is TGTGCCAGCAGCTTAGGAGGGGCGGCTGGAAACACCATATATTTT. The encoded protein is CASSLGGAAGNTIYF. This sequence joins TRBV7-6 and TRBJ1-3, with TRBD1 as a possible D gene (5 bases). The CDR3 is 15 residues long. Per germline, CDR1 SGHVS and CDR2 FNYEAQ. Trimming stripped 1 base from V and 2 bases from J, with 9 bases between.

V usage is TRBV2 and J usage is TRBJ2-7; D possibly corresponds to TRBD2 (5 bases). The V end lost 7 bases, the J end lost 2 bases, and 15 bases lay between the germline ends. The CDR3 is made up of 14 amino acids. CDR1 and CDR2 from the germline V gene are SNHLY and FYNNEI. The CDR3 nucleotides read TGTGCCAGCAAAGTAGTCGGAGGTACCTACGAGCAGTACTTC. Protein product: CASKVVGGTYEQYF.

The genes are TRBV9 and TRBJ1-2, with 7 bases aligning to TRBD1. Germline CDR1 is SGDLS and CDR2 is YYNGEE. The CDR3 consists of 15 residues. The trim removed 2 bases at V and 4 bases at J, leaving 8 bases unmatched. CDR3 nucleotide sequence: TGTGCCAGCAGCGTTGGTGGGACAGTCCTCTATGGCTACACCTTC. Translating it yields CASSVGGTVLYGYTF.

The chain joins TRBV27 to TRBJ2-7; 9 nucleotides align to TRBD1. From germline, CDR1 is MNHEY and CDR2 SMNVEV (reference sequence). The CDR3 has 14 residues. The V gene end was trimmed by 2 bases and the J gene end by 3 bases; junction bases not matched to a gene: 2. DNA for the CDR3: TGTGCCAGCAGTTTAAAGGGACAGGGCTACGAGCAGTACTTC. It is translated as CASSLKGQGYEQYF.

The chain couples TRBV7-9 to TRBJ2-3, with no clear D. V was shortened by 1 base and J by 3 bases, with 17 bases between the two germline ends. Looked up from germline, CDR1 is SEHNR and CDR2 is FQNEAQ (reference sequence). The CDR3 sequence is 17 residues long. The CDR3 loop reads CASSLDLLGFSTDTQYF. CDR3 in DNA: TGTGCCAGCAGCTTAGACTTGCTAGGATTCTCAACAGATACGCAGTATTTT.

This chain joins TRBV5-4 and TRBJ2-7; 7 bases map to TRBD2. The germline CDR1 and CDR2 sequences are SGHNT and YYREEE (reference sequence). Germline trimming cut 1 base from V and 1 base from J; bases unmatched to any gene: 5. This CDR3 is 15 amino acids long. The CDR3 loop reads CASSLYQRESYEQYF. In nucleotides, the CDR3 is TGTGCCAGCAGCTTGTACCAGCGGGAATCCTACGAGCAGTACTTC.

This clone was observed a few times. J is TRBJ2-7 and V is TRBV30; 12 bases map to TRBD2. The trim removed 0 bases at V and 1 base at J, leaving 7 bases unmatched. CDR3 length equals 17 residues. Germline V CDR1 and CDR2: GTSNPN, SVGIG (reference sequence). The CDR3: CAWSVPTSGRRSYEQYF. The CDR3 coding sequence is TGTGCCTGGAGTGTCCCGACTAGCGGGAGAAGATCCTACGAGCAGTACTTC.

The chain combines TRBV14 with TRBJ2-3, with 7 bases identical to TRBD2. The CDR3 loop spans 15 amino acids. Germline CDR1 reads SGHDN; CDR2 reads FVKESK. After removal of 4 bases from V and 1 base from J, the junction contained 5 bases not matched to a gene. The CDR3 region is CASSPLAGRTDTQYF. CDR3 coding DNA: TGTGCCAGCAGCCCATTAGCGGGCCGCACAGATACGCAGTATTTT.

The rearrangement joins TRBV27 to TRBJ1-5, with D hard to call. Trimming left V 6 bases short and J 1 base short, with 16 bases between. Germline V gene data show CDR1 as MNHEY and CDR2 as SMNVEV (reference sequence). This CDR3 spans 16 amino acids. The CDR3 here is CASRTSEGFSNQPQHF. CDR3 coding DNA: TGTGCCAGCAGAACGAGCGAAGGCTTCAGCAATCAGCCCCAGCATTTT.

The chain is built from TRBV5-1 and TRBJ2-3, with unresolved D. Germline assignment: CDR1 SGHRS and CDR2 YFSETQ. The CDR3 runs to 15 residues. V lost 1 base, J lost 3 bases, and 12 bases lay in between. The chain's CDR3 is CASSLLTQETDTQYF. For the CDR3, the DNA is TGCGCCAGCAGCTTGCTGACCCAGGAGACAGATACGCAGTATTTT.

DNA for the CDR3: TGTGCCTGGAGTGTAAACGGGGCCGGTTCCGGACAGCCCCAGCATTTT. Translation gives CAWSVNGAGSGQPQHF. The chain recombines TRBV30 with TRBJ1-5; D perhaps matches TRBD1 (5 bases). The ends were cut back, 0 bases at V and 7 bases at J, with 19 bases in the middle. Germline V gene data show CDR1 as GTSNPN and CDR2 as SVGIG (reference sequence). This CDR3 has 16 amino acids.

This chain links TRBV5-5 with TRBJ2-5; no firm D call. The length of the CDR3 is 15 residues. CDR1 and CDR2 (germline): SGHKS, YYEKEE (reference sequence). Between the trimmed V and J ends, which lost 0 bases and 5 bases, there was a span of 14 bases. The CDR3 loop reads CASSLAVTPQETQYF. DNA of the CDR3: TGTGCCAGCAGCTTGGCTGTGACTCCCCAGGAGACCCAGTACTTC.

CDR3 in amino acids: CASSLGSGGGKLFF. DNA for the CDR3: TGTGCCAGCAGCTTAGGGTCTGGGGGCGGAAAACTGTTTTTT. The chain has TRBV7-2 and TRBJ1-4; D perhaps matches TRBD1 (6 bases). The V end lost 1 base, the J end lost 10 bases, and 13 bases lay between the germline ends. CDR1 and CDR2 (germline): SGHTA, FQGNSA. The CDR3 runs 14 residues.